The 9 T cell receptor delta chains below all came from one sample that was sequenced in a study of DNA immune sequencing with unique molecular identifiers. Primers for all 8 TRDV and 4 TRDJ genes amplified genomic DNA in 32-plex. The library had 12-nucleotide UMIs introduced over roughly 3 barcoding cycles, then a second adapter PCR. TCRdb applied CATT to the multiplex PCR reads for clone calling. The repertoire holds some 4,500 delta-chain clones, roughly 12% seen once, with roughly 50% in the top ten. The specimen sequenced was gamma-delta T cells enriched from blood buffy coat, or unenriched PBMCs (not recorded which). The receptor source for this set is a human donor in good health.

The chain's CDR3 is CALGDPLPPDVLGDTRTDKLIF. The CDR3 DNA reads as TGTGCTCTTGGGGACCCCCTCCCCCCCGATGTACTGGGGGATACGCGCACCGATAAACTCATCTTT. The chain has TRDV1 and TRDJ1; TRDD3 aligns across 13 bases. In the absence of a J gene in TCRdb, the DNA was matched to germline to assign it here. The germline gives CDR1 TSWWSYY, CDR2 QGS. Losses at the gene ends were 3 bases for V and 1 base for J; bases not matched to a gene: 20. This CDR3 comprises 22 residues.

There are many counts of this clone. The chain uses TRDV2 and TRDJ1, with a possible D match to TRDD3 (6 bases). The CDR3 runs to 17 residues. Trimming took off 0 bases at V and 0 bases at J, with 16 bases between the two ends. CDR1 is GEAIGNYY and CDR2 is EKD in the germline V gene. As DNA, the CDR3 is TGTGCCTGTGACACCGGCCCCTGGGGCCCGTACACCGATAAACTCATCTTT. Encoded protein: CACDTGPWGPYTDKLIF.

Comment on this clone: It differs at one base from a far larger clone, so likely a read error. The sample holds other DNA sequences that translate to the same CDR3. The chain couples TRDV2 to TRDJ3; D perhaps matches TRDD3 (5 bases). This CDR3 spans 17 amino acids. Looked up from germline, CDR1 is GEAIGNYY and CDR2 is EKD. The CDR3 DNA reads TGTGCCTGTGACACCGTACTGAGCTCCTGGGATACCCGACAGATGTTTTTC. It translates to CACDTVLSSWDTRQMFF.

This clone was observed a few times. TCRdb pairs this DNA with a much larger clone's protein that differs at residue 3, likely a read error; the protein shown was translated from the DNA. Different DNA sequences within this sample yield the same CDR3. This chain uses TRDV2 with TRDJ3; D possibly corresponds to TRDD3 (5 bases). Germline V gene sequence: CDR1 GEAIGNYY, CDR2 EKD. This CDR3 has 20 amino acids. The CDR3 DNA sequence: TGTGCCAGTGACACCTTGGGGACCACGAACGGCTCCTGGGACACCCGACAGATGTTTTTC. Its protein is CASDTLGTTNGSWDTRQMFF.

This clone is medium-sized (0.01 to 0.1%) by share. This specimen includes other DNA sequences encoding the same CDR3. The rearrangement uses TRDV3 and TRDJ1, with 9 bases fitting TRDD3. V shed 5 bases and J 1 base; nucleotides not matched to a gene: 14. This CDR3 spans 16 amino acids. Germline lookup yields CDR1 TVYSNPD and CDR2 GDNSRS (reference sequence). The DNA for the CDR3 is TGTGCCCTCCCCAGAACTGGGGGAGATACCACCGATAAACTCATCTTT. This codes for CALPRTGGDTTDKLIF.

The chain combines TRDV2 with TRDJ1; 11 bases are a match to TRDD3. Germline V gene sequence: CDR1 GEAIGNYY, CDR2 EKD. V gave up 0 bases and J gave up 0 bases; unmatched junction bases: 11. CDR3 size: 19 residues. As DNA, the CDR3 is TGTGCCTGTGACACCGAATGGGGGATACGAAACCTTCACACCGATAAACTCATCTTT. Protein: CACDTEWGIRNLHTDKLIF.

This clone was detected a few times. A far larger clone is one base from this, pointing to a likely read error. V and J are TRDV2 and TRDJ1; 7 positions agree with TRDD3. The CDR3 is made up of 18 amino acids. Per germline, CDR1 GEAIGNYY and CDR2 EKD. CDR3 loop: CACDTVGGGDIRSDRLIF. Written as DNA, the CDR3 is TGTGCCTGTGACACCGTAGGAGGTGGGGATATCCGATCCGATAGACTCATCTTT.

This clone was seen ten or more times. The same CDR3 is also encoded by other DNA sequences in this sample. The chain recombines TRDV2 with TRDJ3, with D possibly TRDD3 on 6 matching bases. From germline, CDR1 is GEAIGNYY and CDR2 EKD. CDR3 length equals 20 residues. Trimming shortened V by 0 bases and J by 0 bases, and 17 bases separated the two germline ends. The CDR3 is CACDTGVGGPSSWDTRQMFF. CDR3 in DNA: TGTGCCTGTGACACCGGAGTTGGGGGTCCCAGCTCCTGGGACACCCGACAGATGTTTTTC.

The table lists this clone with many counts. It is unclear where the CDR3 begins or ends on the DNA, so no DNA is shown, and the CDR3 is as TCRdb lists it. The CDR3 spells CSVLLCSKRAFLRSLGRELIF. The V gene corresponds to TRAV29/DV5; no J gene was called; TRDD2, as called in the table, went unchecked against the DNA. The CDR3 length is 21 residues, termini included. CDR1 and CDR2 from the germline V gene are NSMFDY and ISSIKDK.